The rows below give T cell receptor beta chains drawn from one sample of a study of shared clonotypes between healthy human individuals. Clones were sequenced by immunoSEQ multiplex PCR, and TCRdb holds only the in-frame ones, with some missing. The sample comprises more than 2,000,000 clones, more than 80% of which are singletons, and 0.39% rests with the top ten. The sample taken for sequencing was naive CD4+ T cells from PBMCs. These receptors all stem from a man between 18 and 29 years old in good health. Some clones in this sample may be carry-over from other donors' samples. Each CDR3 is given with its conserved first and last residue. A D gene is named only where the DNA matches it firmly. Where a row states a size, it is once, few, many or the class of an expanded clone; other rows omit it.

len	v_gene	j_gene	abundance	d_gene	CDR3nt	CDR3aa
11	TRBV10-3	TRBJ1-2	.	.	TGTGCCATCAGTGAGTCGCAGGGGCACACCTTC	CAISESQGHTF
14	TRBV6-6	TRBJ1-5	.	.	TGTGCCAGCAGTTACGACAGGCCGAATCAGCCCCAGCATTTT	CASSYDRPNQPQHF
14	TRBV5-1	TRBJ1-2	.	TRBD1	TGCGCCAGCAGTTTTTTCGGGACAGACTATGGCTACACCTTC	CASSFFGTDYGYTF
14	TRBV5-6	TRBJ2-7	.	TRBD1	TGTGCCAGCAGCCCTGGGACAGGGTGGGGCGAGCAGTACTTC	CASSPGTGWGEQYF
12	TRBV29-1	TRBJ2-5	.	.	TGCAGCGTTGAAAACAGCCCAGGGACCCAGTACTTC	CSVENSPGTQYF
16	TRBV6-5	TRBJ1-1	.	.	TGTGCCAGCAGTTACCATACCGACACCCGGAAGGGGGAAGCTTTCTTT	CASSYHTDTRKGEAFF
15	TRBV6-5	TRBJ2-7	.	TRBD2	TGTGCCAGCAGGCAACTAGCGAGATACAGTTACGAGCAGTACTTC	CASRQLARYSYEQYF
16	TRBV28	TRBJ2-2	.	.	TGTGCCAGCAGTCTACAGGGCGTCGCTAACACCGGGGAGCTGTTTTTT	CASSLQGVANTGELFF
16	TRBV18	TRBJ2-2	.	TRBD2	TGTGCCAGCTCACCGGGACTAGCGGGAGATGCCGGGGAGCTGTTTTTT	CASSPGLAGDAGELFF
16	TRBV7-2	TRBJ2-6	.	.	TGTGCCAGCAGCCCCGGCCCTAACCCGGGGGCCAACGTCCTGACTTTC	CASSPGPNPGANVLTF
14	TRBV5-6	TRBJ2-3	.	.	TGTGCCAGCAGCTTGGGTGGGGTCCCAGATACGCAGTATTTT	CASSLGGVPDTQYF
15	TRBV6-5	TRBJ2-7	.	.	TGTGCCAGCAGTGCCTGGGGGTTCAGCGCCTACGAGCAGTACTTC	CASSAWGFSAYEQYF
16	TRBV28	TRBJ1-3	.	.	TGTGCCAGCAGTACTACTGGGGGGAGAGCGAGAAACACCATATATTTT	CASSTTGGRARNTIYF
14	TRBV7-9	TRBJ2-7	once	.	TGTGCCAGCAGCCCGTGGGGTTATAACACGGAGCAGTACTTC	CASSPWGYNTEQYF
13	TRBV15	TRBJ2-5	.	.	TGTGCCACCAGCAGAGCAAGGGCAGAGACCCAGTACTTC	CATSRARAETQYF
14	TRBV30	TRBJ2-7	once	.	TGTGCCTGGAGTGTACGACTTCATGGCTACGAGCAGTACTTC	CAWSVRLHGYEQYF
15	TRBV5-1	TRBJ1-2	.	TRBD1	TGCGCCAGCAGCTTGGTGGGACAGGTCGGTACCGGCTACACCTTC	CASSLVGQVGTGYTF
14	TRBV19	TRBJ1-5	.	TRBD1	TGTGCCAGTAGTCTCGGACAGGGGAATCAGCCCCAGCATTTT	CASSLGQGNQPQHF
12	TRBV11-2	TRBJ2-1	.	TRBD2	TGTGCCAGCAGCCGGGCGGGAGCCGAGCAGTTCTTC	CASSRAGAEQFF
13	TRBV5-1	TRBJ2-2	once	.	TGCGCCAGCAGCTTCGATAATACCGGGGAGCTGTTTTTT	CASSFDNTGELFF
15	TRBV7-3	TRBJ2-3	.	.	TGTGCCAGCAGCCTCCGGGGGCAGGTTTCGGATACGCAGTATTTT	CASSLRGQVSDTQYF
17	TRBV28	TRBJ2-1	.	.	TGTGCCAGCAGTTTACATTGGGGACCGATGGGGTACAATGAGCAGTTCTTC	CASSLHWGPMGYNEQFF
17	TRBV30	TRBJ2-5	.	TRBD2	TGTGCCTGGAGTGTACGGGGAGTTCTGGCGGGAGCAGAGACCCAGTACTTC	CAWSVRGVLAGAETQYF
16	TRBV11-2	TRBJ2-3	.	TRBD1	TGTGCCAGCAGCCTCGACAGGGGGTTTATCACAGATACGCAGTATTTT	CASSLDRGFITDTQYF
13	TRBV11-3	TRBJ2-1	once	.	TGTGCCAGCAGCAACGGACAGCACAATGAGCAGTTCTTC	CASSNGQHNEQFF
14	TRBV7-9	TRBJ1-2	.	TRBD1	TGTGCCAGCAGCGTAATTCGGGACAGCTATGGCTACACCTTC	CASSVIRDSYGYTF
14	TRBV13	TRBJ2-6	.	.	TGTGCCAGCAGCTTCGGGCGGGGCTCCAACGTCCTGACTTTC	CASSFGRGSNVLTF
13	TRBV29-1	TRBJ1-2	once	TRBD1	TGCAGCGTTGGGTCAGGGGGCGGCTATGGCTACACCTTC	CSVGSGGGYGYTF
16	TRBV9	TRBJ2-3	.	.	TGTGCCAGCAGCGTAGCCCCATTAGATAACACAGATACGCAGTATTTT	CASSVAPLDNTDTQYF
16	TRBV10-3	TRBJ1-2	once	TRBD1	TGTGCCATCAGTAACAGAGCCGGGACAGTTAACTATGGCTACACCTTC	CAISNRAGTVNYGYTF
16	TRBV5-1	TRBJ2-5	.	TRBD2	TGCGCCAGCAGCTCGGGACTAGACTTCCAAGAAGAGACCCAGTACTTC	CASSSGLDFQEETQYF
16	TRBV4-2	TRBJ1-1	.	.	TGTGCCAGCAGCCAAGATAACAGACAGGTGAACACTGAAGCTTTCTTT	CASSQDNRQVNTEAFF
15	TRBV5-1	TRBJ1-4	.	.	TGCGCCAGCAGCTTGGAATGGGGTTCTAATGAAAAACTGTTTTTT	CASSLEWGSNEKLFF
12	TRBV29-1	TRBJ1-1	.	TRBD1	TGCAGCGTTGAGTTTTGGACAGGAGAAGCTTTCTTT	CSVEFWTGEAFF
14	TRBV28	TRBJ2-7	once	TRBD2	TGTGCCAGCGAATCCGGGACTAGGGCGTACGAGCAGTACTTC	CASESGTRAYEQYF
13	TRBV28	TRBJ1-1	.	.	TGTGCCAGCAGTTTATCGGGGGAGAAGGTAGCTTTCTTT	CASSLSGEKVAFF
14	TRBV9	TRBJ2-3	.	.	TGTGCCAGCAGCCCAGACTCCCGAGGGGATACGCAGTATTTT	CASSPDSRGDTQYF
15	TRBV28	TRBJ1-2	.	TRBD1	TGTGCCAGCAGTTTATTAGACAGGGTGGACTATGGCTACACCTTC	CASSLLDRVDYGYTF
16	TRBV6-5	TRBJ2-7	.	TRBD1	TGTGCCAGCAGTTCCGACCAGGGACAGGGACTATACGAGCAGTACTTC	CASSSDQGQGLYEQYF
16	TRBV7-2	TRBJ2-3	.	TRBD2	TGTGCCAGCTACGAGGGGTGGCGGGGGAAGGCAGATACGCAGTATTTT	CASYEGWRGKADTQYF
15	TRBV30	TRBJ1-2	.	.	TGTGCCTGGAGTGTACCATGGGGGCTGGGCTATGGCTACACCTTC	CAWSVPWGLGYGYTF
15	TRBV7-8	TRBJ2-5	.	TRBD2	TGTGCCAGCAGCTTATCCCTAGCGGGAGAAGAGACCCAGTACTTC	CASSLSLAGEETQYF
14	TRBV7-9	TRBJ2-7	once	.	TGTGCCAGCAGCCCCTCGGGGGCCCGCCGCGAGCAGTACTTC	CASSPSGARREQYF
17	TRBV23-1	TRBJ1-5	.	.	TGCGCCAGCAGTCGGGACTCCGTCAAGACGGGCAATCAGCCCCAGCATTTT	CASSRDSVKTGNQPQHF
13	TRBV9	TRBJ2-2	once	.	TGTGCCAGCAGCGCCCCAAACACCGGGGAGCTGTTTTTT	CASSAPNTGELFF
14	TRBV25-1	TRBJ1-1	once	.	TGTGCCAGCGGCTGGGGGGGCCGGGGCACTGAAGCTTTCTTT	CASGWGGRGTEAFF
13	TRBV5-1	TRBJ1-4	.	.	TGCGCCAGCAGGCGGGGGGGATCCGAAAAACTGTTTTTT	CASRRGGSEKLFF
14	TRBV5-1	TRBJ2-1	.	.	TGCGCCAGCGAAGCGGTGAGCTCCTACAATGAGCAGTTCTTC	CASEAVSSYNEQFF
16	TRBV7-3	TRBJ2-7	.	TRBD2	TGTGCCAGCAGCACCGCCGCCAGCGGGAGATCCTACGAGCAGTACTTC	CASSTAASGRSYEQYF
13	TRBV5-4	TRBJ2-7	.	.	TGTGCCAGCAGCACGGACTGGAACTACGAGCAGTACTTC	CASSTDWNYEQYF
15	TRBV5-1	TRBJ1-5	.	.	TGCGCCAGCAGCCTGGGGGGCCTTAGCAATCAGCCCCAGCATTTT	CASSLGGLSNQPQHF